What follows are 10 T cell receptor beta chains derived from one specimen sequenced in a study of blood T cell repertoires in COVID-19. Measured with immunoSEQ multiplex PCR; TCRdb has only the in-frame clones, and not every one. Of some 220,000 clones listed, roughly 88% are singletons. The specimen was peripheral blood. Every receptor here comes from a man aged 50 to 60 with active or convalescent COVID-19.

This clone was detected only once. The chain employs TRBV7-8 and TRBJ1-3; D remains ambiguous. The CDR3 sequence is 14 residues long. The germline V and J ends were trimmed by 4 bases and 2 bases, with 9 bases remaining between them. Looked up from germline, CDR1 is SGHVS and CDR2 is FQNEAQ. Written as DNA, the CDR3 is TGTGCCAGCAGCTCGGGGTCAGCTGGAAACACCATATATTTT. It specifies CASSSGSAGNTIYF.

This clone came up a few times. Additional DNA sequences in this sample encode the identical CDR3. The chain recombines TRBV7-2 with TRBJ1-2, with TRBD1 identical over 9 bases. V shed 2 bases, J shed 7 bases, and the junction held 2 bases outside the gene matches. This CDR3 has 13 residues. Germline V gene sequence: CDR1 SGHTA, CDR2 FQGNSA. CDR3 in DNA: TGTGCCAGCAGCTTAAGACAGGGGGGTGGCTACACCTTC. Encoded protein: CASSLRQGGGYTF.

The rearrangement uses TRBV7-2 and TRBJ1-6; D may be TRBD1 (5 bases). With 5 bases removed from V and 4 bases from J, the gap between germline ends came to 15 bases. Germline V gene lookup returns CDR1 SGHTA and CDR2 FQGNSA. The CDR3 extends over 16 amino acids. CDR3 protein: CASSRLGQGYNSPLHF. The CDR3 DNA reads TGTGCCAGCAGCCGCCTAGGGCAGGGATATAATTCACCCCTCCACTTT.

The CDR3 DNA sequence: TGCGCCAGCAGCGTACCAGTGTCCGGGGAGCTGTTTTTT. Its protein is CASSVPVSGELFF. This rearrangement joins TRBV5-1 to TRBJ2-2; D uncertain. V was trimmed by 4 bases and J by 6 bases, leaving 10 bases between them. The CDR3 covers 13 residues. In germline, CDR1 is SGHRS, CDR2 YFSETQ.

The rearrangement joins TRBV10-2 to TRBJ1-2, with TRBD1 identical over 10 bases. With 7 bases clipped from V and 8 bases from J, the junction kept 10 bases outside the gene matches. Per germline, CDR1 WSHSY and CDR2 SAAADI. The CDR3 is 14 amino acids. The CDR3 sequence is CASTKLDRGQGYTF. The CDR3 bases are TGCGCCAGCACCAAATTAGACAGGGGGCAAGGCTACACCTTC.

This clone is a singleton in its sample. Other nucleotide sequences from this sample produce the same CDR3. The rearrangement joins TRBV3-1 (or the pseudogene TRBV3-2) to TRBJ2-7; 9 nucleotides line up with TRBD1. J was trimmed by 3 bases and V by 4 bases; bases with no gene match: 1. The V gene's germline CDR1 is LGHDT and CDR2 YNNKEL (reference sequence). CDR3 length: 13 residues. The CDR3 here is CASSPGQGYEQYF. CDR3 sequence (DNA): TGTGCCAGCAGCCCGGGACAGGGCTACGAGCAGTACTTC.

The rearrangement uses TRBV5-1 and TRBJ2-7, with 7 bases fitting TRBD1. CDR3 size: 15 residues. J was trimmed by 2 bases and V by 7 bases; bases with no gene match: 12. Germline lookup yields CDR1 SGHRS and CDR2 YFSETQ. The CDR3 is CASGPGQVGTYEQYF. CDR3 DNA: TGCGCCAGCGGCCCAGGACAGGTGGGAACCTACGAGCAGTACTTC.

The gene calls are TRBV5-1 and TRBJ2-5; 7 nucleotides agree with TRBD1. Germline assignment: CDR1 SGHRS and CDR2 YFSETQ. This CDR3 has 15 amino acids. V dropped 0 bases and J dropped 2; count of bases not matched to a gene: 4. Written as DNA, the CDR3 is TGCGCCAGCAGCTTGGATCCGGGACAGCAAGAGACCCAGTACTTC. Amino acid sequence: CASSLDPGQQETQYF.

The DNA for the CDR3 is TGTGCCAGCAGCGTAGATTTGGCGGGATACTCCTACAATGAGCAGTTCTTC. It translates to CASSVDLAGYSYNEQFF. V gene TRBV9 combines with J gene TRBJ2-1; D might be TRBD2 (6 bases). Trimming pared 0 bases from V and 0 bases from J, leaving 13 bases between. This CDR3 has 17 amino acids. Per germline, CDR1 SGDLS and CDR2 YYNGEE.

This chain connects TRBV28 to TRBJ2-7; tentatively, D is TRBD1 (6 bases). The CDR3 has 12 amino acids. Germline V gene sequence: CDR1 MDHEN, CDR2 SYDVKM. V was trimmed by 7 bases and J by 1 base, leaving 8 bases between them. The CDR3 DNA is TGTGCCAGCACCAGGGGTTCCTACGAGCAGTACTTC. Amino acids: CASTRGSYEQYF.